Given below is one TCR beta chain in context. This sample was taken from a study of blood T cell repertoires in COVID-19. Study-level information: Sites across the United States, Italy and Spain contributed samples from acute and convalescent COVID-19. T cells, B-cell-depleted T cells, or PBMCs supplied cDNA or gDNA.

Germline CDR1 reads MNHEY; CDR2 reads SVGAGI. The CDR3 totals 15 residues. Unmatched junction bases numbered 8, after V lost 6 bases and J lost 3 bases. Per the authors' pipeline: The assay estimated nucleated cells by amplifying reference gene primers. Sequencing used immunoSEQ multiplex PCR; TCRdb keeps in-frame clones, though not all of them. The V and J calls and the clone size are those of that table, but D and trimming were determined from the DNA. The sample has approximately 210,000 clones; roughly 78% are singletons. This sequence joins TRBV6-5 and TRBJ2-3; TRBD1 matches 8 bases. Material: peripheral blood. The clonotype comes from a woman between 40 and 55 years old with acute or convalescent COVID-19. The CDR3 region is CASSLQGARTDTQYF. DNA of the CDR3: TGTGCCAGCAGCCTGCAGGGGGCCCGTACAGATACGCAGTATTTT.